This TCR beta chain was identified during a study of radiotherapy plus CTLA-4 blockade in lung cancer. In germline, CDR1 is GTSNPN, CDR2 SVGIG (reference sequence). The CDR3 runs to 13 residues. The germline V and J ends were trimmed by 5 bases and 4 bases, with 14 bases remaining between them. TCRdb keeps only in-frame clones here, not all; method: immunoSEQ multiplex PCR. The table lists about 76,000 clones, around 78% of them singletons. Specimen: peripheral blood, collected from a patient treated with radiotherapy plus ipilimumab. The sequence derives from a human donor with non-small cell lung cancer whose response to radiotherapy plus ipilimumab could not be evaluated. Some clones in this sample may be carry-over from other donors' samples. The rearrangement links TRBV30 to TRBJ1-2; possibly TRBD1 for D (6 bases). DNA for the CDR3: TGTGCCTGGTCCTACAGGGCGGGCTATGGCTACACCTTC. It codes for CAWSYRAGYGYTF.